The T cell receptor beta chain under discussion was sequenced for a study of shared clonotypes between healthy human individuals. The data were produced by immunoSEQ multiplex PCR, yet TCRdb's version contains in-frame clones alone and is incomplete. The table records some 2,000,000 clones, 85% to 95% of them present only once. On this clone: This CDR3 is also generated by other DNA sequences in the sample.

Between the trimmed V and J ends, which lost 0 bases and 4 bases, there was a span of 4 bases. Per the germline V gene, CDR1 is SGHAT and CDR2 is FQNNGV. The CDR3 spans 12 residues. The sample taken for sequencing was naive CD4+ T cells sorted from blood. Subset noted: CD45RA+ positively selected. The sequence was collected from a young man in good health. The gene calls are TRBV11-2 and TRBJ2-7, with D unclear. CDR3 DNA: TGTGCCAGCAGCTTAGATGGATACGAGCAGTACTTC. Protein sequence: CASSLDGYEQYF.